This T cell receptor beta chain was recovered during a study of control samples from healthy donors and cancer patients. Sequencing was performed with immunoSEQ multiplex PCR; in TCRdb, only in-frame clones are kept and a portion is missing. The data contain approximately 170,000 clones, approximately 92% of them seen just once; the ten biggest clones take up 4.1%. Trimming stripped 5 bases from V and 5 bases from J, with 10 bases between. The CDR3 totals 12 residues. This TCR was sampled from a woman between 55 and 75 years old in good health. The chain joins TRBV12-3 or TRBV12-4 to TRBJ2-7; D may be TRBD1 (6 bases). Sequencing used blood. The CDR3: CASSLQGNEQYF. The DNA for the CDR3 is TGTGCCAGCAGTCTACAGGGAAACGAGCAGTACTTC.